The 8 T cell receptor beta chains below come from one sample, sequenced in a study of coeliac disease. Assay used: immunoSEQ multiplex PCR; TCRdb lists only in-frame clones, some missing. Of about 1,300 clones listed, 69% are singletons. Sequenced: lamina propria lymphocytes from the gut. These receptors originate from a woman aged 35 to 49 with celiac disease on a gluten-free diet, and with hypertension.

As regards this clone: With only one base between it and a far larger clone, this is likely a read error. The chain employs TRBV4-2 and TRBJ2-5; possible D gene TRBD2, 5 bases. This CDR3 is 13 amino acids long. Looked up from germline, CDR1 is LGHNA and CDR2 is YNFKEQ. V was shortened by 4 bases and J by 6 bases, with 12 bases between the two germline ends. CDR3 bases: TGTGCCAGCAGCCCCGGACTGCTAAAGACCCAGTACTTC. This gives the protein CASSPGLLKTQYF.

This chain connects TRBV29-1 to TRBJ1-3; 7 bases agree with TRBD1. Germline V lookup: CDR1 SQVTM, CDR2 ANQGSEA. The CDR3 consists of 14 residues. Trimming took 7 bases from V and 4 from J; bases not matched to a gene: 10. In DNA, the CDR3 is TGCAGCGCAAAACAGGGGAGCTCGGGAAACACCATATATTTT. It encodes CSAKQGSSGNTIYF.

This chain links TRBV7-3 with TRBJ1-2; D unresolved. Germline V lookup: CDR1 SGHTA, CDR2 FQGTGA. This CDR3 is 14 amino acids long. V was pared by 5 bases and J by 2 bases, with 12 bases between. The CDR3 here is CASSTQTGNYGYTF. The CDR3 DNA follows: TGTGCCAGCAGCACCCAGACTGGGAACTATGGCTACACCTTC.

This rearrangement joins TRBV2 to TRBJ1-1, with D possibly matching TRBD1 (6 bases). Germline V gene data show CDR1 as SNHLY and CDR2 as FYNNEI. V shed 8 bases and J shed 11 bases, with 18 bases lying between them. CDR3 length equals 12 residues. CDR3 nucleotide sequence: TGTGCCAGCCGGCCATCAGGGGACGAGGCTTTCTTT. This gives the protein CASRPSGDEAFF.

V and J are TRBV28 and TRBJ2-5, with TRBD2 matching 9 bases. This CDR3 is 16 amino acids long. V was clipped by 5 bases and J by 1 base; unmatched bases: 8. In germline, CDR1 is MDHEN, CDR2 SYDVKM. The CDR3: CASSEASGRTQETQYF. DNA for the CDR3: TGTGCCAGCAGTGAGGCCAGCGGGAGGACCCAAGAGACCCAGTACTTC.

This clone is judged hyperexpanded. This chain uses TRBV6-1 with TRBJ1-2; TRBD1 is a possible D gene (6 bases). Trimming took off 3 bases at V and 6 bases at J, with 14 bases between the two ends. The CDR3 has 14 residues. The germline CDR1 and CDR2 sequences are MNHNS and SASEGT. The CDR3 reads CASSDQRGIDGYTF. CDR3 sequence (DNA): TGTGCCAGCAGTGATCAGAGGGGGATAGATGGCTACACCTTC.

This clone was seen more than once but under ten times. The rearrangement links TRBV9 to TRBJ2-1, with 7 bases that match TRBD2. Unmatched junction bases numbered 13, after V lost 9 bases and J lost 10 bases. In germline, CDR1 is SGDLS, CDR2 YYNGEE. The CDR3 extends over 13 amino acids. This CDR3 is CATKRGLVWEQFF. The CDR3 DNA sequence: TGTGCCACTAAGCGGGGCCTGGTCTGGGAGCAGTTCTTC. The whole variable domain, remainder taken from reference TRBV9 and TRBJ2-1, is DSGVTQTPKHLITATGQRVTLRCSPRSGDLSVYWYQQSLDQGLQFLIQYYNGEERAKGNILERFSAQQFPDLHSELNLSSLELGDSALYFCATKRGLVWEQFFGPGTRLTVL.

The rearrangement joins TRBV11-2 to TRBJ2-3, with 8 positions matching TRBD1. After removal of 5 bases from V and 8 bases from J, the junction contained 12 bases not matched to a gene. The CDR3 extends over 15 amino acids. Germline-derived CDR1 and CDR2 are SGHAT and FQNNGV. Written as DNA, the CDR3 is TGTGCCAGCAGCCCACAGGGGGTAGGTTTCGGTACGCAGTATTTT. Translating it yields CASSPQGVGFGTQYF.